These T cell receptor beta chains were read from a single sample in a study of radiotherapy plus CTLA-4 blockade in lung cancer. The table came from immunoSEQ multiplex PCR; TCRdb's copy has only in-frame clones and leaves some out. The profile covers approximately 50,000 clones, with roughly 73% appearing a single time and 3% to 4% taken by the ten largest. Specimen: peripheral blood, collected from a patient treated with radiotherapy plus ipilimumab. All receptors come from a human donor with non-small cell lung cancer who had a complete response to radiotherapy plus ipilimumab. Each CDR3 is given with its conserved first and last residue. Each record gives: D gene, J gene, V gene, clone size, CDR3 length, CDR3 DNA, CDR3 protein. The D gene is left open where the match is weak. Size tells how often a clone was seen (once, few, many) or the class of an expanded clone, and some rows leave it out.

TRBD1	TRBJ1-2	TRBV6-1	few	15	TGTGCCAGCAGTGAAGGGCAGGGGGCGTTCTATGGCTACACCTTC	CASSEGQGAFYGYTF
TRBD1	TRBJ2-7	TRBV30	-	15	TGTGCCTGGAGTGTAGGGACAGGGATTGTCTACGAGCAGTACTTC	CAWSVGTGIVYEQYF
TRBD2	TRBJ2-2	TRBV7-2	-	17	TGTGCCAGCGACATAGCGGGGGGGCTAGGGAACACCGGGGAGCTGTTTTTT	CASDIAGGLGNTGELFF
-	TRBJ2-7	TRBV27	-	15	TGTGCCAGCAGTTTTAAGGGGTTGGGGACCTACGAGCAGTACTTC	CASSFKGLGTYEQYF
TRBD2	TRBJ2-7	TRBV18	-	17	TGTGCCAGCTCACCATACTCAGCAGGACTAGCGGGTAACGAGCAGTACTTC	CASSPYSAGLAGNEQYF
-	TRBJ2-1	TRBV7-8	-	16	TGTGCCAGCAGCTTAGTAAGGACACTTAAAGGGAATGAGCAGTTCTTC	CASSLVRTLKGNEQFF
-	TRBJ2-2	TRBV5-1	-	15	TGCGCCAGCAGCTTGGCCGTCGGGAACACCGGGGAGCTGTTTTTT	CASSLAVGNTGELFF
TRBD2	TRBJ2-7	TRBV7-2	-	15	TGTGCCAGCAGCGTAGCGACTAGCGGGAACTACGAGCAGTACTTC	CASSVATSGNYEQYF
-	TRBJ1-1	TRBV10-3	-	14	TGTGCCATCAGTGGCGAAATTACGAACACTGAAGCTTTCTTT	CAISGEITNTEAFF
-	TRBJ2-6	TRBV4-1	once	16	TGCGCCAGCAGCCAAAGAGAGAGCTCTGGGGCCAACGTCCTGACTTTC	CASSQRESSGANVLTF
TRBD1	TRBJ1-6	TRBV30	few	14	TGTGCCTGGAGCCGGGACAGGGGATCCTCACCCCTCCACTTT	CAWSRDRGSSPLHF
TRBD1	TRBJ1-5	TRBV2	-	14	TGTGCCAGCAGCGACAGGGCCTTCGGACAGCCCCAGCATTTT	CASSDRAFGQPQHF
TRBD1	TRBJ1-2	TRBV6-5	-	15	TGTGCCAGCAGTAAGACAGGGATCCCCTCTTATGGCTACACCTTC	CASSKTGIPSYGYTF
-	TRBJ1-1	TRBV7-3	once	15	TGTGCCAGCAGCTTAAGTGGCAGGGTGAACACTGAAGCTTTCTTT	CASSLSGRVNTEAFF
TRBD1	TRBJ1-1	TRBV5-1	-	16	TGCGCCAGCAGCTCTTCTCCGGGACAGGGGATTTCTGAAGCTTTCTTT	CASSSSPGQGISEAFF
TRBD2	TRBJ2-7	TRBV2	-	15	TGTGCCAGTAGACTTGGACTAGCGGCTACCTACGAGCAGTACTTC	CASRLGLAATYEQYF
-	TRBJ2-6	TRBV10-3	-	14	TGTGCCATCAGTGAGCCGCGGGCCGCCAACGTCCTGACTTTC	CAISEPRAANVLTF
-	TRBJ1-2	TRBV7-9	-	11	TGTGCCAGCACCTCACTCGCGGGCTACACCTTC	CASTSLAGYTF
-	TRBJ2-7	TRBV6-6	-	13	TGTGCCAGCGAGTATAGGGGGTCCTACGAGCAGTACTTC	CASEYRGSYEQYF
-	TRBJ2-1	TRBV2	-	16	TGTGCCAGCAGTGGACTCGGACAACCGGGGGACAATGAGCAGTTCTTC	CASSGLGQPGDNEQFF
TRBD1	TRBJ1-5	TRBV6-1	-	14	TGTGCCAGCAGTATGGAGGGGGCCAATCAGCCCCAGCATTTT	CASSMEGANQPQHF
-	TRBJ1-2	TRBV7-8	-	14	TGTGCCAGCAGCTTACAGACAGCAAACTATGGCTACACCTTC	CASSLQTANYGYTF
-	TRBJ2-6	TRBV7-3	-	15	TGTGCCAGCAGGTCCCAGGGAAACGGGGCCAACGTCCTGACTTTC	CASRSQGNGANVLTF
TRBD1	TRBJ2-7	TRBV25-1	-	15	TGTGCCAGCAGTGACGACAGGGGTCGAGGAACCGAGCAGTACTTC	CASSDDRGRGTEQYF
-	TRBJ1-6	TRBV30	-	13	TGTGCCTGGAAGGGGCAGGGTAGCTCACCCCTCCACTTT	CAWKGQGSSPLHF
-	TRBJ1-6	TRBV18	-	17	TGTGCCAGCCCACCGTTTCAGGGAGGCTCATTAGGCTCACCCCTCCACTTT	CASPPFQGGSLGSPLHF
TRBD1	TRBJ2-5	TRBV7-2	-	14	TGTGCCAGCAGCTCGACAGGGGGGGGAGAGACCCAGTACTTC	CASSSTGGGETQYF
-	TRBJ2-7	TRBV7-9	-	14	TGTGCCAGCAGCTCCTCGGTCCTATACTTCGAGCAGTACTTC	CASSSSVLYFEQYF
-	TRBJ1-3	TRBV21-1	-	16	TGTGCCAGCAGCCCACGACAGGCGGACTCTGGAAACACCATATATTTT	CASSPRQADSGNTIYF
TRBD2	TRBJ2-1	TRBV9	-	16	TGTGCCAGCAGCGCCCCGGGACTAGCGGGAACGGCTGAGCAGTTCTTC	CASSAPGLAGTAEQFF
-	TRBJ1-2	TRBV7-3	-	14	TGTGCCAGCAGCTTAGGGGAAACAGGGTTTGGCTACACCTTC	CASSLGETGFGYTF
-	TRBJ2-5	TRBV5-6	-	18	TGTGCCAGCAGCGACCTCGGAGGGGCCGGACTGTACCAAGAGACCCAGTACTTC	CASSDLGGAGLYQETQYF
-	TRBJ1-5	TRBV7-6	-	13	TGTGCCAGCAGCTTACGGGTCGAGCAGCCCCAGCATTTT	CASSLRVEQPQHF
-	TRBJ1-3	TRBV2	few	12	TGTGCCAGCAGTGAAGTCAGAAACACCATATATTTT	CASSEVRNTIYF
TRBD1	TRBJ2-5	TRBV11-3	-	14	TGTGCCAGCAGCGACGACAGGGGCCAAGAGACCCAGTACTTC	CASSDDRGQETQYF
-	TRBJ2-7	TRBV30	-	14	TGTGCCTGGAGTGTAGGGGCAGGGCCCTACGAGCAGTACTTC	CAWSVGAGPYEQYF
-	TRBJ2-6	TRBV6-5	-	15	TGTGCCAGCAGTTACGACTTCTCTGGGGCCAACGTCCTGACTTTC	CASSYDFSGANVLTF
TRBD1	TRBJ2-7	TRBV5-1	-	13	TGCGCCAGCAGCTTAGGGACAGACTACGAGCAGTACTTC	CASSLGTDYEQYF
TRBD2	TRBJ2-7	TRBV7-2	-	15	TGTGCCAGCAGCACAACTAGCGGGAGCTCCTACGAGCAGTACTTC	CASSTTSGSSYEQYF
TRBD2	TRBJ2-5	TRBV5-1	once	16	TGCGCCAGCAGCTTGGCCGGGACTAGCGGGGTGGAGACCCAGTACTTC	CASSLAGTSGVETQYF
-	TRBJ1-6	TRBV6-6	once	16	TGTGCCAGCAGTTTCCGGACAGCGGATTTTGGTTCACCCCTCCACTTT	CASSFRTADFGSPLHF
TRBD1	TRBJ2-3	TRBV30	-	15	TGTGCCTGGGATATGGGACAGGGAAGGGCAGATACGCAGTATTTT	CAWDMGQGRADTQYF
TRBD2	TRBJ2-2	TRBV19	-	16	TGTGCCAGTAGTATTGGGGGACTAGCGGCCACCGGGGAGCTGTTTTTT	CASSIGGLAATGELFF
TRBD1	TRBJ1-5	TRBV7-8	-	16	TGTGCCAGCAGCTCGGGACAGGGGGCAATTTTTCAGCCCCAGCATTTT	CASSSGQGAIFQPQHF
TRBD1	TRBJ2-5	TRBV11-3	-	15	TGTGCCAGCAGCCACAGGGGGCAGTCGTCGGAGACCCAGTACTTC	CASSHRGQSSETQYF
-	TRBJ1-2	TRBV18	-	15	TGTGCCAGCTCACCATTTGATGAGGCTAACTATGGCTACACCTTC	CASSPFDEANYGYTF
TRBD1	TRBJ1-2	TRBV28	-	17	TGTGCCAGCAGCGATCCTCGGGACAGGGGGTTAATCTATGGCTACACCTTC	CASSDPRDRGLIYGYTF
TRBD2	TRBJ2-1	TRBV4-2	-	16	TGTGCCAGCAGCCACGGGACTAGCGGGCGCTACAATGAGCAGTTCTTC	CASSHGTSGRYNEQFF
TRBD1	TRBJ1-1	TRBV5-1	-	15	TGCGCCAGCAGCTTGGGGACAGGACTGAACACTGAAGCTTTCTTT	CASSLGTGLNTEAFF
-	TRBJ1-5	TRBV19	-	14	TGTGCCAGTAGTATCCAGGGAATTTATCAGCCCCAGCATTTT	CASSIQGIYQPQHF
-	TRBJ2-1	TRBV10-3	-	15	TGTGCCATCAGTGGAGGGGGGGTCTCCTACAATGAGCAGTTCTTC	CAISGGGVSYNEQFF
TRBD2	TRBJ2-7	TRBV30	-	14	TGTGCCTGGAGGCGACGGGGGGGTACCTACGAGCAGTACTTC	CAWRRRGGTYEQYF
TRBD1	TRBJ1-4	TRBV5-1	once	15	TGCGCCAGCAGCTACCAGGGGGCGGGTGATGAAAAACTGTTTTTT	CASSYQGAGDEKLFF